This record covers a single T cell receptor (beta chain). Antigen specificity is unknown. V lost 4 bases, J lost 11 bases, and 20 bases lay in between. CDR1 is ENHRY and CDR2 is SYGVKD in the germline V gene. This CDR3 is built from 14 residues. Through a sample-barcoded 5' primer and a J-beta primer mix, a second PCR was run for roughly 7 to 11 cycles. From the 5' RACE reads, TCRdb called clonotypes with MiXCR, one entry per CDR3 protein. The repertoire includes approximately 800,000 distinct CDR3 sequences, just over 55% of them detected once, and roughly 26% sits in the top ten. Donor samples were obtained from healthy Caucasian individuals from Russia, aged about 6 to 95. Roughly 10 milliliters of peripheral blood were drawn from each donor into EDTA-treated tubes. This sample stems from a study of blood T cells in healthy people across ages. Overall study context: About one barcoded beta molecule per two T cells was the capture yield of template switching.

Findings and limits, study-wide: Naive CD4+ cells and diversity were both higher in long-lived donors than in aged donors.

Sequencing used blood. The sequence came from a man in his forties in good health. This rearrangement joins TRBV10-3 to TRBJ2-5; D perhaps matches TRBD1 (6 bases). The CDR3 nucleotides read TGTGCCATCAGTGGGTTGGCAGGGGCCTTAGAGCAGTACTTC. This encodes CAISGLAGALEQYF.